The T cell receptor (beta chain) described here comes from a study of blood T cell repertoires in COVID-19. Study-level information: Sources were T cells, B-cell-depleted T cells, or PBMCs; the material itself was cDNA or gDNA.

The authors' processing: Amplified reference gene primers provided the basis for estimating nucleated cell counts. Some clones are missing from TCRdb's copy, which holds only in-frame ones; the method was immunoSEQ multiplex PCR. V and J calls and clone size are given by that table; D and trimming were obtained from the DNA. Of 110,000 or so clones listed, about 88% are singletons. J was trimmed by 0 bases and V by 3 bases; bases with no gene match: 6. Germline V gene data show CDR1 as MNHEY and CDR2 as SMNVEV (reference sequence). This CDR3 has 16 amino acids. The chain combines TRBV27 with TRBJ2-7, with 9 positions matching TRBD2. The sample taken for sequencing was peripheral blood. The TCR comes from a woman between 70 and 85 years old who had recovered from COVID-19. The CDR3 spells CASSFSGLARSYEQYF. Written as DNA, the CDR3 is TGTGCCAGCAGTTTTTCCGGACTAGCGCGCTCCTACGAGCAGTACTTC.